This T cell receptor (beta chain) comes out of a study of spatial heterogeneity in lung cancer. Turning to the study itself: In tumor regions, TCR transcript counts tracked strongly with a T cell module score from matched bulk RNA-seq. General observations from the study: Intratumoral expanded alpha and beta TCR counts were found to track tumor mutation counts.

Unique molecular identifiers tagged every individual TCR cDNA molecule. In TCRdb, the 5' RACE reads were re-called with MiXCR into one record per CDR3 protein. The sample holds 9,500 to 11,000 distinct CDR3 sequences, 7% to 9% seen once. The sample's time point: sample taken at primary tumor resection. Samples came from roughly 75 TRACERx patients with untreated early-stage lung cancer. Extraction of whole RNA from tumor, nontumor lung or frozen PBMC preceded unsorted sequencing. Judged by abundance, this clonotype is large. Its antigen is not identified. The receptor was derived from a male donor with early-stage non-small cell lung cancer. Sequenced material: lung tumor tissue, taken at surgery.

CDR3 DNA: TGTGCCAGCAGCTTAGATAATTGGACAGGGATTGGGGATGGCTACACCTTC. Its protein product is CASSLDNWTGIGDGYTF. The rearrangement uses TRBV7-2 and TRBJ1-2, with TRBD1 matching 8 bases. The CDR3 contains 17 residues. Trimming took 1 base from V and 6 from J; bases not matched to a gene: 13. Looked up from germline, CDR1 is SGHTA and CDR2 is FQGNSA.